Here is one T cell receptor beta chain with its context. This record belongs to a study of cytomegalovirus exposure and HLA in healthy donors. Germline V lookup: CDR1 SEHNR, CDR2 FQNEAQ (reference sequence). Trimming left V 0 bases short and J 6 bases short, with 14 bases between. The CDR3 consists of 16 residues. Assay: immunoSEQ multiplex PCR; the TCRdb copy retains only in-frame clones and omits some. The table lists some 72,000 clones, 90% to 97% of them singletons, with 1.6% in the top ten. The chain uses TRBV7-9 and TRBJ2-2; possible D gene TRBD1, 6 bases. The clonotype originates from a man between 18 and 35 years old in good health and CMV-seropositive. Sequenced material: PBMCs. The chain's CDR3 is CASSLAGAVMAGELFF. For the CDR3, the DNA is TGTGCCAGCAGCTTAGCGGGGGCGGTTATGGCCGGGGAGCTGTTTTTT.